These 30 T cell receptor beta chains originate from one sample sequenced in a study of T cells after yellow fever vaccination. Via MiXCR, TCRdb re-called the 5' RACE reads, giving one row per CDR3 protein. The sample has about 120,000 distinct CDR3 sequences, about 7.8% seen once. The sequencing here drew on CD4+ T cells sorted from PBMCs, taken about 49 days after the first yellow fever vaccination. The receptor set was obtained from a man between 18 and 29 years old who received the YFV17D yellow fever vaccine.

The sample holds many counts of this clonotype. The chain has TRBV20-1 and TRBJ2-7; D uncertain. Germline CDR1 is DFQATT and CDR2 is SNEGSKA (reference sequence). The V end lost 0 bases, the J end lost 2 bases, and 11 bases lay between the germline ends. The CDR3 sequence is 14 residues long. DNA of the CDR3: TGCAGTGCTAGAGATCAGGCTTACACCTACGAGCAGTACTTC. Its protein product is CSARDQAYTYEQYF.

This clonotype was seen more than once but under ten times. The V gene is TRBV12-3 or TRBV12-4, the J gene TRBJ1-2; the D is unclear. This CDR3 spans 12 amino acids. The V end was cut by 3 bases, the J end by 5 bases, with 7 bases between. The CDR3 DNA follows: TGTGCCAGCAGTTTCGAACAGTATGGCTACACCTTC. Protein sequence: CASSFEQYGYTF.

This clonotype was picked up many times. The chain has TRBV7-9 and TRBJ2-3; TRBD1 is a possible D gene (5 bases). Trimming removed 0 bases at V and 4 bases at J, with 14 bases between. Looked up from germline, CDR1 is SEHNR and CDR2 is FQNEAQ (reference sequence). The CDR3 sequence is 16 residues long. CDR3 DNA: TGTGCCAGCAGCTTAGCGATCTGGGAAGGGGCAGATACGCAGTATTTT. Its translation is CASSLAIWEGADTQYF.

This clonotype was seen repeatedly, ten times or more. The chain recombines TRBV6-6 with TRBJ2-7; 7 bases are a match to TRBD1. Germline lookup yields CDR1 MNHNY and CDR2 SVGAGI (reference sequence). V lost 11 bases and J lost 7; bases outside the gene matches: 14. The CDR3 covers 13 residues. CDR3 bases: TGTGCCGCCCGCCGCAGGACAGGCCAGGAGCAGTACTTC. Translated: CAARRRTGQEQYF.

This clonotype was observed many times. The rearrangement uses TRBV20-1 and TRBJ2-3, with D hard to call. Germline V gives CDR1 DFQATT, CDR2 SNEGSKA (reference sequence). V lost 1 base and J lost 6, with 14 bases in between. CDR3 length: 14 amino acids. CDR3 sequence (DNA): TGCAGTGCTAGAGGGCCACCGTTAGGCGATACGCAGTATTTT. Translation gives CSARGPPLGDTQYF.

A remark on this clonotype: This could be a read error, since a much larger clone is one nucleotide away. The chain couples TRBV29-1 to TRBJ2-5; D is undetermined. Germline-derived CDR1 and CDR2 are SQVTM and ANQGSEA. Trimming pared 1 base from V and 7 bases from J, leaving 10 bases between. CDR3 length: 12 residues. CDR3 sequence: CSVEGNKVTQYF. Written as DNA, the CDR3 is TGCAGCGTTGAAGGCAATAAAGTGACCCAGTACTTC. The variable domain in full, completed from reference TRBV29-1 and TRBJ2-5, reads SAVISQKPSRDICQRGTSLTIQCQVDSQVTMMFWYRQQPGQSLTLIATANQGSEATYESGFVIDKFPISRPNLTFSTLTVSNMSPEDSSIYLCSVEGNKVTQYFGPGTRLLVL.

This clonotype was seen many times. The gene calls are TRBV19 and TRBJ2-1; TRBD2 matches at 12 bases. CDR1 LNHDA and CDR2 SQIVND come from the germline V gene (reference sequence). The CDR3 loop spans 14 amino acids. The V and J ends lost 1 base and 10 bases, in that order; junction bases with no gene match: 2. The CDR3 DNA is TGTGCCAGTAGTATAGTCGGGACTAGCGGGGAGCAGTTCTTC. The encoded protein is CASSIVGTSGEQFF.

V gene TRBV5-1 combines with J gene TRBJ2-3; no definite D call. The CDR3 totals 14 residues. Germline V lookup: CDR1 SGHRS, CDR2 YFSETQ. Trimming stripped 4 bases from V and 5 bases from J, with 14 bases between. The CDR3 nucleotides are TGCGCCAGCAGCCTGGCAGCCCACCAAGATACGCAGTATTTT. As protein: CASSLAAHQDTQYF.

This clonotype came up many times. The V call is TRBV20-1, the J call TRBJ2-1; 8 nucleotides line up with TRBD1. Germline CDR1 is DFQATT and CDR2 is SNEGSKA (reference sequence). The CDR3 is made up of 15 amino acids. V lost 4 bases, J lost 4 bases, and 9 bases stayed unmatched. The CDR3 protein is CSANAGGANYNEQFF. Written as DNA, the CDR3 is TGCAGTGCTAATGCAGGGGGCGCGAATTACAATGAGCAGTTCTTC.

This clonotype was seen repeatedly, ten times or more. This chain links TRBV7-2 with TRBJ1-1, with a tentative D call TRBD1 (6 bases). The ends were cut back, 2 bases at V and 6 bases at J, with 13 bases in the middle. This CDR3 spans 14 amino acids. Germline lookup yields CDR1 SGHTA and CDR2 FQGNSA. DNA for the CDR3: TGTGCCAGCAGCTTACCTACAGGGTCCCCTGAAGCTTTCTTT. Its protein is CASSLPTGSPEAFF.

This clonotype showed up just a few times. The chain has TRBV30 and TRBJ2-1; perhaps D is TRBD1 or TRBD2 (5 bases each). The CDR3 sequence is 13 residues long. CDR1 is GTSNPN and CDR2 is SVGIG in the germline V gene (reference sequence). Trimming took off 2 bases at V and 5 bases at J, with 10 bases between the two ends. CDR3 in DNA: TGTGCCTGGAGTTCGGGGCGGGACAATGAGCAGTTCTTC. Protein product: CAWSSGRDNEQFF. Supplemented by reference TRBV30 and TRBJ2-1, the full variable domain reads SQTIHQWPATLVQPVGSPLSLECTVEGTSNPNLYWYRQAAGRGLQLLFYSVGIGQISSEVPQNLSASRPQDRQFILSSKKLLLSDSGFYLCAWSSGRDNEQFFGPGTRLTVL.

This clonotype was counted many times. This chain uses TRBV5-5 with TRBJ1-6; D may be TRBD1 (5 bases). V lost 2 bases to trimming and J lost 12 bases, with 12 bases between them. This CDR3 region has 13 residues. Germline loops: CDR1 SGHKS, CDR2 YYEKEE (reference sequence). CDR3 DNA: TGTGCCAGCAGCTTAGGGGATACGAGACCCCTCCACTTT. Translating it yields CASSLGDTRPLHF.

This clonotype came up many times. The chain uses TRBV20-1 and TRBJ2-5; no reliable D call. The CDR3 is made up of 13 amino acids. The V end was cut by 3 bases, the J end by 3 bases, with 11 bases between. CDR1 and CDR2 from the germline V gene are DFQATT and SNEGSKA (reference sequence). This chain's CDR3 is CSASSQVKETQYF. The DNA of the CDR3 is TGCAGTGCTAGTTCGCAGGTTAAAGAGACCCAGTACTTC.

This clonotype was seen more than once but under ten times. The chain combines TRBV7-9 with TRBJ2-3; 15 bases fit TRBD2. CDR1 and CDR2 from the germline V gene are SEHNR and FQNEAQ (reference sequence). The CDR3 contains 20 residues. V lost 3 bases to trimming and J lost 2 bases; unmatched junction nucleotides: 12. The CDR3 protein is CASSFTGTSGGTGNTDTQYF. CDR3 nucleotide sequence: TGTGCCAGCAGCTTTACCGGGACTAGCGGGGGGACCGGTAACACAGATACGCAGTATTTT.

This clonotype was observed a handful of times. V is TRBV6-5 and J is TRBJ2-6; unclear D gene. Germline lookup yields CDR1 MNHEY and CDR2 SVGAGI. Trimming pared 4 bases from V and 2 bases from J, leaving 12 bases between. The CDR3 covers 16 residues. CDR3 nucleotide sequence: TGTGCCAGCAGTTCCGTGGGGTGGGCTGGGGCCAACGTCCTGACTTTC. Its protein is CASSSVGWAGANVLTF.

This clonotype was observed many times. CDR3 sequence reads: CASSQDGNTEAFF. Here the CDR3 DNA reads TGTGCCAGCAGCCAAGACGGGAACACTGAAGCTTTCTTT. The V and J genes are TRBV4-2 and TRBJ1-1; D is uncertain. V lost 0 bases and J 1 base, leaving 3 bases between the germline ends. This CDR3 has 13 residues. CDR1 is LGHNA, CDR2 YNFKEQ, per germline.

This clonotype has ten or more counts. V gene TRBV7-2 combines with J gene TRBJ2-1, with D perhaps matching TRBD2 (6 bases). The CDR3 has 14 residues. CDR1 is SGHTA, CDR2 FQGNSA, per germline. Trimming took off 4 bases at V and 12 bases at J, with 19 bases between the two ends. Here the CDR3 reads CASSSQEGRSAQFF. The CDR3 bases are TGTGCCAGCAGCTCTCAGGAGGGGAGGTCGGCGCAGTTCTTC.

In its sample, this clonotype was seen many times. The chain carries TRBV6-2 or TRBV6-3 and TRBJ1-2; D gene unclear. This CDR3 contains 15 residues. V dropped 9 bases and J dropped 2 bases, with 19 bases sitting between them. CDR1 is MNHEY and CDR2 is SVGEGT in the germline V gene. This chain's CDR3 is CASQLYGEPNYGYTF. The CDR3 region has the DNA TGTGCCAGTCAGTTATACGGGGAACCGAACTATGGCTACACCTTC.

This clonotype showed up many times. The chain joins TRBV12-3 or TRBV12-4 to TRBJ1-5; no firm D call. V was cut by 8 bases and J by 7 bases, with 9 bases left in between. The CDR3 is 11 amino acids. The CDR3 coding sequence is TGTGCCAGCGGGAGCGGGCAGCCCCAGCATTTT. Its translation: CASGSGQPQHF.

This clonotype showed up many times. V usage is TRBV12-3 or TRBV12-4 and J usage is TRBJ2-5; D remains ambiguous. Trimming stripped 1 base from V and 5 bases from J, with 11 bases between. The CDR3 length is 14 residues. This CDR3 is CASSLEPLRETQYF. CDR3 DNA: TGTGCCAGCAGTTTAGAGCCCTTACGGGAGACCCAGTACTTC.

This clonotype was detected many times. The chain joins TRBV5-1 to TRBJ2-1; weak D call: TRBD2 (6 bases). V lost 4 bases and J 10 bases, leaving 18 bases between the germline ends. CDR3 size: 14 residues. Germline-derived CDR1 and CDR2 are SGHRS and YFSETQ. The chain's CDR3 is CASSTRPGVGEQFF. The DNA for the CDR3 is TGCGCCAGCAGCACCCGTCCGGGGGTCGGAGAGCAGTTCTTC.

This clonotype has a handful of counts. V gene TRBV10-3 combines with J gene TRBJ2-5; TRBD2 agrees at 10 bases. In germline, CDR1 is ENHRY, CDR2 SYGVKD. V lost 4 bases, J lost 1 base, and 0 bases stayed unmatched. This CDR3 has 14 amino acids. CDR3 residues: CAISGTSGQETQYF. The DNA for the CDR3 is TGTGCCATCAGTGGGACTAGCGGCCAAGAGACCCAGTACTTC.

This clonotype was seen at least ten times. CDR3 sequence reads: CASSSISTDTQYF. Written as DNA, the CDR3 is TGCGCCAGCAGCTCGATTAGCACAGATACGCAGTATTTT. J is TRBJ2-3 and V is TRBV5-1; D is uncertain. The CDR3 extends over 13 amino acids. Germline V gives CDR1 SGHRS, CDR2 YFSETQ. V lost 3 bases and J lost 0, with 5 bases in between. Full variable domain (outside the CDR3, taken from reference TRBV5-1 and TRBJ2-3): KAGVTQTPRYLIKTRGQQVTLSCSPISGHRSVSWYQQTPGQGLQFLFEYFSETQRNKGNFPGRFSGRQFSNSRSEMNVSTLELGDSALYLCASSSISTDTQYFGPGTRLTVL.

This clonotype was seen ten or more times. The CDR3 protein is CASTQSGVETQYF. For the CDR3, the DNA is TGCGCCAGCACCCAAAGTGGGGTAGAGACCCAGTACTTC. This chain joins TRBV5-1 and TRBJ2-5, with no clear D. Germline V lookup: CDR1 SGHRS, CDR2 YFSETQ. V lost 6 bases to trimming and J lost 4 bases, with 13 bases between them. There are 13 residues in the CDR3.

This clonotype was seen a few times. The V call is TRBV7-2, the J call TRBJ1-2, with D perhaps TRBD1 (5 bases). Trimming removed 0 bases from V and 4 bases from J, with 18 bases in between. The CDR3 has 17 amino acids. CDR1 is SGHTA and CDR2 is FQGNSA in the germline V gene. CDR3 DNA sequence: TGTGCCAGCAGCTTAGCGTCGAATCTGCCAGGGCCCTATGGCTACACCTTC. It translates to CASSLASNLPGPYGYTF.

As DNA, the CDR3 is TGTGCCAGCAGTTCCACCGTTTTTTTACAGGGGGCTTGGACCGGGGAGCTGTTTTTT. It codes for CASSSTVFLQGAWTGELFF. The chain recombines TRBV2 with TRBJ2-2; 9 nucleotides line up with TRBD1. The J segment lost 5 bases and the V segment lost 5 bases, leaving 18 bases of the junction unmatched. This CDR3 comprises 19 residues. Germline V gene lookup returns CDR1 SNHLY and CDR2 FYNNEI.

This clonotype was seen many times. The chain links TRBV9 to TRBJ2-3, with a possible D match to TRBD2 (6 bases). Germline loops: CDR1 SGDLS, CDR2 YYNGEE. V was pared by 2 bases and J by 1 base, with 11 bases between. The CDR3 contains 15 residues. CDR3 in DNA: TGTGCCAGCAGCGTCGGGGCTAGCGGCACAGATACGCAGTATTTT. It specifies CASSVGASGTDTQYF.

This clonotype came up many times. V and J are TRBV5-1 and TRBJ1-1; D unclear. Germline CDR1 reads SGHRS; CDR2 reads YFSETQ. The CDR3 is 14 amino acids. Trimming removed 4 bases from V and 1 base from J, with 11 bases in between. This CDR3 is CASSLSTENTEAFF. CDR3 DNA: TGCGCCAGCAGCCTTTCGACGGAGAACACTGAAGCTTTCTTT.

This clonotype has a count of ten or more. The J gene is TRBJ2-4, the V gene TRBV27, with TRBD1 as a possible D gene (6 bases). V lost 3 bases and J 5 bases, leaving 11 bases between the germline ends. The germline gives CDR1 MNHEY, CDR2 SMNVEV (reference sequence). This CDR3 is built from 14 residues. This chain's CDR3 is CASSFTGTENIQYF. As DNA, the CDR3 is TGTGCCAGCAGTTTTACAGGGACGGAAAACATTCAGTACTTC.

This clonotype was observed at least ten times. The gene calls are TRBV18 and TRBJ2-7; weak D call: TRBD1 (6 bases). From germline, CDR1 is KGHSH and CDR2 LQKENI. The length of the CDR3 is 12 residues. The V end lost 5 bases, the J end lost 4 bases, and 9 bases lay between the germline ends. The CDR3 sequence: CASSKTGYEQYF. The CDR3 DNA follows: TGTGCCAGCTCAAAAACAGGGTACGAGCAGTACTTC.